By share, the clone carrying this T cell receptor beta chain ranks as medium-sized (0.01 to 0.1%). Its matching antigen is unknown. Original handling: For papillary thyroid cancer, a distant-metastasis classifier was constructed from CDR3 differences observed across clinicopathological groups. TCRdb recomputed clones from the PCR reads via MiXCR. TCRdb's processing, not the authors', yielded these V and J calls. In the table there are 15,000 to 20,000 clones, 25% to 30% of which are singletons. The CDR3 extends over 13 amino acids. V was clipped by 2 bases and J by 6 bases, with 10 bases between them. The data were obtained in a study of metastatic and nonmetastatic thyroid tumors. For the study at large: Repertoires were compared across blood and tumor or nodule tissue from malignant and benign thyroid patients. Regarding the study as a whole: Within blood and tumor, benign nodules reportedly had significantly lower TCR beta diversity than malignant thyroid tumors did.

Ahead of thyroid surgery, no patient had received treatment of any kind. The TCR originated in a male donor with papillary thyroid cancer or a benign thyroid nodule (not recorded which). Some clones in this sample may be carry-over from other donors' samples. The sample was tumor tissue. The chain employs TRBV12-3 or TRBV12-4 and TRBJ1-2; D is undetermined. CDR3 region: CASSLRVANGYTF. The CDR3 DNA sequence: TGTGCCAGCAGTTTAAGGGTTGCGAATGGCTACACCTTC.